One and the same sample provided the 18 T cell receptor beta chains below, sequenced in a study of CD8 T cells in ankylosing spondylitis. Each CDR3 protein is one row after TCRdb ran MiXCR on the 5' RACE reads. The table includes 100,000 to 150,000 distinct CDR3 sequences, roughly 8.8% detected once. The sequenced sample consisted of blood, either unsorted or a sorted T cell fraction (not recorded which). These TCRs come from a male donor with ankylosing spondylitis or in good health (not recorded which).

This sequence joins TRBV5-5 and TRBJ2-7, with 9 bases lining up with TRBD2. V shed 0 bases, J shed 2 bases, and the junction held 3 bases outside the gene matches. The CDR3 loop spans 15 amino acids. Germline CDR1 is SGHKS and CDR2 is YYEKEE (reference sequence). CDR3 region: CASSLEAGGPYEQYF. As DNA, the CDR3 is TGTGCCAGCAGCTTGGAAGCGGGAGGCCCCTACGAGCAGTACTTC.

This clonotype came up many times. CDR3 in amino acids: CASSKSGRSTDTQYF. As DNA, the CDR3 is TGTGCCAGCAGCAAGAGCGGGAGAAGCACAGATACGCAGTATTTT. This chain uses TRBV7-9 with TRBJ2-3; 8 positions agree with TRBD2. Trimming at V came to 5 bases and at J to 0 bases, leaving 4 bases not matched to a gene. Germline lookup yields CDR1 SEHNR and CDR2 FQNEAQ (reference sequence). This CDR3 is built from 15 residues.

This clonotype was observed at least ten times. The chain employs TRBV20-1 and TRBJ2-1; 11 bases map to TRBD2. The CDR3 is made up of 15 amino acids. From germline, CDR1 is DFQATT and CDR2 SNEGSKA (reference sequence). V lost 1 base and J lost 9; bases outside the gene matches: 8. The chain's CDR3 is CSARVGTSGSIEQFF. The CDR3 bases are TGCAGTGCTAGAGTAGGAACTAGCGGGAGTATTGAGCAGTTCTTC.

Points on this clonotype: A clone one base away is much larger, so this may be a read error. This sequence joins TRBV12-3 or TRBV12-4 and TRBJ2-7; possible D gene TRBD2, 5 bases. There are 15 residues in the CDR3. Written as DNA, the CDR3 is TGTGCCAGCAGTCTCGCGGCGCGGGCCACCTACCAGCAGTACTTC. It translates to CASSLAARATYQQYF.

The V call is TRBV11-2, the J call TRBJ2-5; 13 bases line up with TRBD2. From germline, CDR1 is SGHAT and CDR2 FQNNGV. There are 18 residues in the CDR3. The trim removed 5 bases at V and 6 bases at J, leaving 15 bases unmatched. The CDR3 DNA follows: TGTGCCAGCAGCGTCAGGGAACTAGCGGGAGGGGGGTTAAAGACCCAGTACTTC. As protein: CASSVRELAGGGLKTQYF.

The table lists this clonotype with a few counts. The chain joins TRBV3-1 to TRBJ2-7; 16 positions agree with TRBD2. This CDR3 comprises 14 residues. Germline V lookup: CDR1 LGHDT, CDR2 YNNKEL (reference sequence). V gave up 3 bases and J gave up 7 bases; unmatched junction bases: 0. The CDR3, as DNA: TGTGCCAGCAGCCAGGGACTAGCGGGAGGGGAGCAGTACTTC. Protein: CASSQGLAGGEQYF.

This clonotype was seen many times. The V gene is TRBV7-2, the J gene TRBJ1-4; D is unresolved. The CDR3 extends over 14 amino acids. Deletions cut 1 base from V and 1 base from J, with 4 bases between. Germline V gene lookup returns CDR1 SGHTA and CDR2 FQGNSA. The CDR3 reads CASSLDITNEKLFF. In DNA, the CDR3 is TGTGCCAGCAGCTTAGACATAACTAATGAAAAACTGTTTTTT.

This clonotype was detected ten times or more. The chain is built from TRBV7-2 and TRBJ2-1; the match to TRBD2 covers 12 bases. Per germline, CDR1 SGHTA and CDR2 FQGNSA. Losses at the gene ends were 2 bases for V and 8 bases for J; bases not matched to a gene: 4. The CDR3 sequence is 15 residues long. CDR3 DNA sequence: TGTGCCAGCAGCTTAAAGGGACTAGCGGGCGATGAGCAGTTCTTC. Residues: CASSLKGLAGDEQFF. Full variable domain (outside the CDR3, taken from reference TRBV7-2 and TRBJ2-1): GAGVSQSPSNKVTEKGKDVELRCDPISGHTALYWYRQSLGQGLEFLIYFQGNSAPDKSGLPSDRFSAERTGGSVSTLTIQRTQQEDSAVYLCASSLKGLAGDEQFFGPGTRLTVL.

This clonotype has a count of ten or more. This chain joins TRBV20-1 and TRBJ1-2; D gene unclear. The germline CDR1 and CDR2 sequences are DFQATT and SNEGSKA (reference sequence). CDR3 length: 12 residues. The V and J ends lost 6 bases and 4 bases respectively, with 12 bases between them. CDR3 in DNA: TGCAGTGCCCCCCGTACAGTCTATGGCTACACCTTC. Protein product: CSAPRTVYGYTF.

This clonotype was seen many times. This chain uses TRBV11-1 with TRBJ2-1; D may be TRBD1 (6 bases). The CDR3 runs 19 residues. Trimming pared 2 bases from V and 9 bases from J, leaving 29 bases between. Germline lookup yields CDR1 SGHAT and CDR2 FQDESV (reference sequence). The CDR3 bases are TGTGCCAGCAGCTTACGAGCGGACAGCTACGTACGGCCTCGTGGTGAGCAGTTCTTC. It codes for CASSLRADSYVRPRGEQFF.

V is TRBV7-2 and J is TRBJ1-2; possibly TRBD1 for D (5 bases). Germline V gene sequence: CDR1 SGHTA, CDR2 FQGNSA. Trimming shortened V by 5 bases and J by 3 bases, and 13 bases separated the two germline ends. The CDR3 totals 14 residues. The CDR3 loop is CASSVRGAYYGYTF. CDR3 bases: TGTGCCAGCAGCGTAAGAGGGGCCTACTATGGCTACACCTTC.

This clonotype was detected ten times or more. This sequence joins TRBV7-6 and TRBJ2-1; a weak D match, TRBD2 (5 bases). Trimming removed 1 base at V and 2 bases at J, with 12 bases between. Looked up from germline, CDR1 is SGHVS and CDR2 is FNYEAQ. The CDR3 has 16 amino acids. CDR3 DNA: TGTGCCAGCAGCTTAGGAGGGAGCAACCCCTACAATGAGCAGTTCTTC. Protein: CASSLGGSNPYNEQFF. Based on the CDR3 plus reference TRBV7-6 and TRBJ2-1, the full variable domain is GAGVSQSPRYKVTKRGQDVALRCDPISGHVSLYWYRQALGQGPEFLTYFNYEAQQDKSGLPNDRFSAERPEGSISTLTIQRTEQRDSAMYRCASSLGGSNPYNEQFFGPGTRLTVL.

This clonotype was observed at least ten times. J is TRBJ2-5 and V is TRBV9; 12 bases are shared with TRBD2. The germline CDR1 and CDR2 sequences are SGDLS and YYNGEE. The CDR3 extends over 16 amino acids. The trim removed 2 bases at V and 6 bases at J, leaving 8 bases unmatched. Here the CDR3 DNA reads TGTGCCAGCAGCGTGGGACCGACTAGCGGGAGACAGACCCAGTACTTC. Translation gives CASSVGPTSGRQTQYF.

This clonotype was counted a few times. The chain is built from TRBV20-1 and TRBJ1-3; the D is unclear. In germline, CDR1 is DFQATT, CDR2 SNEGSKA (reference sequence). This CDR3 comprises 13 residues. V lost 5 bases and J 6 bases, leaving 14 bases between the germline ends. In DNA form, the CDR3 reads TGCAGTGCTGCAGCCGGGCGCCCAAACACCATATATTTT. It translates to CSAAAGRPNTIYF.

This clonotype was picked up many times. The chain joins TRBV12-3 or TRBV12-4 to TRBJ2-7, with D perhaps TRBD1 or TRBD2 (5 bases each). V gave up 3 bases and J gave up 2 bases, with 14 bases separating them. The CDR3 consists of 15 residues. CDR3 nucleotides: TGTGCCAGCAGTTTCCGAGGGGATTTCACCTACGAGCAGTACTTC. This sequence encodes CASSFRGDFTYEQYF.

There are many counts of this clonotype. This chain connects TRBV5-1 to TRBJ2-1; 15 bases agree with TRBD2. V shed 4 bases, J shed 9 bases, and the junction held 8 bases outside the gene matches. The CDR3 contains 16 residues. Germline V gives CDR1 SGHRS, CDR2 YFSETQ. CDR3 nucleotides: TGCGCCAGCAGCCTACGGGGACTAGCGGGAGGTCTTGAGCAGTTCTTC. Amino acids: CASSLRGLAGGLEQFF. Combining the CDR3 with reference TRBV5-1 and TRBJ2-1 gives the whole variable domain KAGVTQTPRYLIKTRGQQVTLSCSPISGHRSVSWYQQTPGQGLQFLFEYFSETQRNKGNFPGRFSGRQFSNSRSEMNVSTLELGDSALYLCASSLRGLAGGLEQFFGPGTRLTVL.

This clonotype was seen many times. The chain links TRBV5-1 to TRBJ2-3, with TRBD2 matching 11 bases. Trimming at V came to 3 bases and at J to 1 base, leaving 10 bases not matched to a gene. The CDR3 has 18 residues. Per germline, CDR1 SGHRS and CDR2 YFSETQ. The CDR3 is CASSYVSMTSGGTDTQYF. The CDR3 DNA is TGCGCCAGCAGCTATGTTTCGATGACTAGCGGGGGCACAGATACGCAGTATTTT. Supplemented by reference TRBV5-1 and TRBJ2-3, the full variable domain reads KAGVTQTPRYLIKTRGQQVTLSCSPISGHRSVSWYQQTPGQGLQFLFEYFSETQRNKGNFPGRFSGRQFSNSRSEMNVSTLELGDSALYLCASSYVSMTSGGTDTQYFGPGTRLTVL.

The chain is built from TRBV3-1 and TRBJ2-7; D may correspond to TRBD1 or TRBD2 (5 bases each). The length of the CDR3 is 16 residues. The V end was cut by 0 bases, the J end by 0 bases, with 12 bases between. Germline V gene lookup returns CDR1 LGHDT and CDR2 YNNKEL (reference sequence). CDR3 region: CASSQDGPGSSYEQYF. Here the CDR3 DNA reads TGTGCCAGCAGCCAAGATGGGCCAGGGAGCTCCTACGAGCAGTACTTC.